Below are 3 T cell receptor beta chains sequenced from a single sample in a study of OX40 agonist ivuxolimab in advanced cancers. Profiling relied on immunoSEQ multiplex PCR, and the TCRdb table lists in-frame clones only, not all of them. The sample lists around 75,000 clones; around 92% were seen once. Material: CD4+ or CD8+ T cells sorted from blood, obtained in a trial of the OX40 agonist ivuxolimab. Receptors originate from an adult with an advanced solid tumor such as melanoma, head and neck, liver or kidney cancer.

The chain links TRBV10-3 to TRBJ2-5; 11 nucleotides match TRBD2. V dropped 8 bases and J dropped 5; count of bases not matched to a gene: 4. The CDR3 has 13 amino acids. Germline-derived CDR1 and CDR2 are ENHRY and SYGVKD. The CDR3 DNA reads TGTGCCATCGGTATAGCGGGGGGGGAGACCCAGTACTTC. It codes for CAIGIAGGETQYF.

This clone was observed a single time. V usage is TRBV6-5 and J usage is TRBJ2-7; D possibly matches TRBD1 or TRBD2 (7 bases each). Trimming cost V 11 bases and J 3 bases, with 14 bases left between them. CDR1 and CDR2 from the germline V gene are MNHEY and SVGAGI. The CDR3 spans 12 residues. CDR3 nucleotide sequence: TGTGCCCCCAGGGGGGGCGTCTACGAGCAGTACTTC. Protein sequence: CAPRGGVYEQYF.

The J gene is TRBJ2-5, the V gene TRBV11-2, with D possibly TRBD1 on 6 matching bases. This CDR3 comprises 13 residues. Germline lookup yields CDR1 SGHAT and CDR2 FQNNGV. Trimming took off 0 bases at V and 11 bases at J, with 13 bases between the two ends. Here the CDR3 DNA reads TGTGCCAGCAGCTTAGAAGCAGGGGCGCGGCAGTACTTC. Protein product: CASSLEAGARQYF. The whole variable domain, filled in from reference TRBV11-2 and TRBJ2-5, reads EAGVAQSPRYKIIEKRQSVAFWCNPISGHATLYWYQQILGQGPKLLIQFQNNGVVDDSQLPKDRFSAERLKGVDSTLKIQPAKLEDSAVYLCASSLEAGARQYFGPGTRLLVL.